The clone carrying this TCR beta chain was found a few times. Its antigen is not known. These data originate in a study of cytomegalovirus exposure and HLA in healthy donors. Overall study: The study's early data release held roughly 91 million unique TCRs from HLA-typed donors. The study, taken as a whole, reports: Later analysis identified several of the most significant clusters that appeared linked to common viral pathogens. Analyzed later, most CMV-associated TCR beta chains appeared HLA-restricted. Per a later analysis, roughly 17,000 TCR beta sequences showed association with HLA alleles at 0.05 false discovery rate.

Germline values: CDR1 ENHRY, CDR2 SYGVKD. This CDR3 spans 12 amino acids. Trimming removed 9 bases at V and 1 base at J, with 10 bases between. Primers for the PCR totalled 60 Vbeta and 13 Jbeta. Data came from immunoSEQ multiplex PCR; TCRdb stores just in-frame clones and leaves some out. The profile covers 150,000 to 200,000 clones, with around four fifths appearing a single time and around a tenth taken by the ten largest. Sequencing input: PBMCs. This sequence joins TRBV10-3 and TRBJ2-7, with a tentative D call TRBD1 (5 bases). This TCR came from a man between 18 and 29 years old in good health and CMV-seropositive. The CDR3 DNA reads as TGTGCCATAAGCGACAGTTCCTACGAGCAGTACTTC. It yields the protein CAISDSSYEQYF.